Sequencing of this T cell receptor (beta chain) was carried out in a study of shared clonotypes between healthy human individuals. This CDR3 spans 13 amino acids. Trimming removed 1 base from V and 4 bases from J, with 7 bases in between. Germline CDR1 is LGHNA and CDR2 is YSLEER. Some clones are missing from TCRdb's copy, which holds only in-frame ones; the method was immunoSEQ multiplex PCR. The table records about a million clones, approximately 77% of them present only once. With respect to this clone: This CDR3 is also generated by other DNA sequences in the sample.

The chain is built from TRBV4-3 and TRBJ2-5; no reliable D call. The sample comprised memory CD4+ T cells from PBMCs. Stated subset: CD45RA-negative fraction. This clonotype was sampled from a man younger than 35 in good health. Some clones in this sample may be carry-over from other donors' samples. Here the CDR3 reads CASSQGVGETQYF. Here the CDR3 DNA reads TGCGCCAGCAGCCAAGGTGTGGGAGAGACCCAGTACTTC.